The T cell receptor (beta chain) described here comes from a study of cytomegalovirus exposure and HLA in healthy donors. Study details: Counted in an early data release were approximately 80 million unique TCRs from HLA-typed donors.

General observations from the study: More than 15,000 TCR beta sequences were associated with HLA alleles at 0.05 false discovery rate in a later analysis. Analyses of presence/absence relied on an assumption of roughly uniform sequencing depth across donors.

On this clone: What it binds is not known.

The PCR ran on 60 Vbeta and 13 Jbeta primers. Clones were sequenced by immunoSEQ multiplex PCR, and TCRdb holds only the in-frame ones, with some missing. The repertoire holds about 160,000 clones, approximately 80% seen once, with roughly 4.7% in the top ten. The CDR3 contains 13 residues. Germline assignment: CDR1 GTSNPN and CDR2 SVGIG (reference sequence). V lost 3 bases to trimming and J lost 5 bases; unmatched junction nucleotides: 3. The chain recombines TRBV30 with TRBJ1-1, with 10 bases lining up with TRBD1. This TCR was sampled from a man aged 25 to 40 in good health and CMV-seronegative. The sequencing input was PBMCs. As DNA, the CDR3 is TGTGCCTGGAGGGGACAGGGGCGGACTGAAGCTTTCTTT. Its protein is CAWRGQGRTEAFF.